The clone carrying this T cell receptor beta chain was seen more than once but under ten times. Its antigen is as yet unknown. One end of the junction fails to match germline, which may point to a read error. The CDR3 sequence is 11 residues long. Germline V gene sequence: CDR1 MNHEY, CDR2 SVGAGI. The data belong to a study of T cell repertoires in cytomegalovirus infection. Study-wide context: Public signatures in TCR beta pointed to CMV infection and matching HLA type.

TCRdb reanalysed the reads using MiXCR and keeps one entry per CDR3 protein. The table shows approximately 56,000 distinct CDR3 sequences, with around a fifth occurring only once. The study's findings and limits: Summed frequency of public TCR beta families distinguished CMV carriers with the relevant HLA.

The input for sequencing was CD8+ T cells from cultured PBMCs, taken from culture after CMV antigen stimulation. The receptor was isolated from a human donor in good health (CMV status not recorded). Some clones in this sample may be carry-over from other donors' samples. The V call is TRBV6-5, the J call TRBJ2-1; D ambiguous. In DNA form, the CDR3 reads TGTGCCAGCAGTTTCTACCATGAGCAGTTCTTC. Protein product: CASSFYHEQFF.